Below, 8 T cell receptor beta chains from the same sample are listed, as sequenced in a study of cytotoxic CD8 clonotypes in ibrutinib-treated CLL. The table came from immunoSEQ multiplex PCR; TCRdb's copy has only in-frame clones and leaves some out. The data contain about 76,000 clones, over 65% of them singletons. This material consisted of PBMCs, taken after 24 months of ibrutinib treatment. These receptor sequences come from a human donor with chronic lymphocytic leukemia.

The gene calls are TRBV2 and TRBJ1-2; D not certain. This CDR3 has 13 residues. Trimming took 3 bases from V and 8 from J, leaving 13 bases between them. Looked up from germline, CDR1 is SNHLY and CDR2 is FYNNEI. The CDR3: CASSESPGGGYTF. In DNA, the CDR3 is TGTGCCAGCAGTGAGTCTCCAGGTGGAGGCTACACCTTC.

V is TRBV11-2 and J is TRBJ2-1, with D perhaps assigned TRBD1 or TRBD2 (5 bases each). Per germline, CDR1 SGHAT and CDR2 FQNNGV. V shed 2 bases and J shed 11 bases, with 10 bases lying between them. The CDR3 is 12 amino acids. The CDR3 spells CASSLQRGQQFF. Here the CDR3 DNA reads TGTGCCAGCAGCTTACAGAGGGGCCAGCAGTTCTTC.

The chain couples TRBV4-1 to TRBJ2-7; D possibly matches TRBD1 or TRBD2 (5 bases each). There are 15 residues in the CDR3. The germline V gene has CDR1 MGHRA and CDR2 YSYEKL. With 4 bases removed from V and 2 bases from J, the gap between germline ends came to 15 bases. The CDR3 bases are TGCGCCAGCAGCCGACCGGGGCCAGGGCCCTACGAGCAGTACTTC. Its protein is CASSRPGPGPYEQYF.

The V and J genes are TRBV6-1 and TRBJ2-3; D unclear. The V and J ends lost 6 bases and 3 bases respectively, with 16 bases between them. CDR1 and CDR2 from the germline V gene are MNHNS and SASEGT. This CDR3 is built from 15 residues. The CDR3 DNA reads TGTGCCAGCAGCCGTGACGGCTCGAAGACAGATACGCAGTATTTT. Encoded protein: CASSRDGSKTDTQYF.

This chain uses TRBV18 with TRBJ2-3, with D perhaps TRBD2 (7 bases). The V end was cut by 1 base, the J end by 2 bases, with 19 bases between. Germline V gene data show CDR1 as KGHSH and CDR2 as LQKENI. CDR3 size: 18 residues. This chain's CDR3 is CASSPQPLLAGATDTQYF. The DNA for the CDR3 is TGTGCCAGCTCACCACAACCCCTTTTGGCGGGGGCCACAGATACGCAGTATTTT.

The CDR3 DNA reads TGCGCCAGCAGCTTGGCGGGGAGGGGCCCTGGGGAGCCCCAGCATTTT. Translated: CASSLAGRGPGEPQHF. The chain couples TRBV5-1 to TRBJ1-5, with D perhaps TRBD1 (5 bases). CDR1 is SGHRS and CDR2 is YFSETQ in the germline V gene. Trimming removed 0 bases at V and 8 bases at J, with 18 bases between. The CDR3 runs 16 residues.

V is TRBV18 and J is TRBJ2-3; a weak D match, TRBD2 (7 bases). The CDR3 length is 18 residues. Looked up from germline, CDR1 is KGHSH and CDR2 is LQKENI. Trimming shortened V by 2 bases and J by 4 bases, and 22 bases separated the two germline ends. The CDR3 protein is CASSPAAGATRGADTQYF. In nucleotides, the CDR3 is TGTGCCAGCTCACCAGCCGCGGGAGCCACCAGGGGTGCAGATACGCAGTATTTT.

The chain joins TRBV30 to TRBJ2-1; D not certain. V lost 0 bases and J lost 1, with 10 bases in between. Per germline, CDR1 GTSNPN and CDR2 SVGIG (reference sequence). This CDR3 has 15 residues. The CDR3 protein is CAWSVQKTSYNEQFF. The CDR3 DNA is TGTGCCTGGAGTGTTCAGAAGACTTCCTACAATGAGCAGTTCTTC.